The entry below describes one TCR beta chain. This sample stems from a study of blood T cell repertoires in COVID-19. The wider study: The origin of the acute and convalescent COVID-19 samples was the United States, Italy and Spain. From T cells, B-cell-depleted T cells, or PBMCs came the material, which was cDNA or gDNA.

In the original processing: Quantification of nucleated cells was approximated via reference gene primer amplification. Libraries were prepared by immunoSEQ multiplex PCR; TCRdb keeps only in-frame clonotypes and omits some of them. The D gene and trimming were derived from the DNA, and the V and J assignments and clone size from that table. The table records under 35,000 clones, approximately 88% of them present only once. The TCR sequence derives from a man in his 60s with active COVID-19. Material for sequencing was peripheral blood.

CDR3 coding DNA: TGTGCCAGCAGTTACGGTTTCGGCGGGAACACTGAAGCTTTCTTT. Translation gives CASSYGFGGNTEAFF. This rearrangement joins TRBV6-5 to TRBJ1-1; D is unresolved. Trimming cost V 2 bases and J 1 base, with 11 bases left between them. Germline V CDR1 and CDR2: MNHEY, SVGAGI. This CDR3 comprises 15 residues.